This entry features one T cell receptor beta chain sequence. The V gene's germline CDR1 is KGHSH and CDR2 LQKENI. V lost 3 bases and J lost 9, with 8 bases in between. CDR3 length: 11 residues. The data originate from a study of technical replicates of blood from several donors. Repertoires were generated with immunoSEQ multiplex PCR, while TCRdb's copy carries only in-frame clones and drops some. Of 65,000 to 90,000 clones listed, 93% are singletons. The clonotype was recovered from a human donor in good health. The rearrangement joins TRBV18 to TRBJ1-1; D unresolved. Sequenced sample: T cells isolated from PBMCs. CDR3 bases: TGTGCCAGCTCACCGAGCGATAAAGCTTTCTTT. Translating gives CASSPSDKAFF.